Listed below are T cell receptor beta chains from one sample, sequenced in a study of blood T cell repertoires in COVID-19. Sequenced by immunoSEQ multiplex PCR; TCRdb stores in-frame clones only, minus some. The sample yields more than 400,000 clones, approximately 86% seen once. The source material was PBMCs or T cells enriched from blood (not recorded which). These receptor sequences come from a woman under 30 who had recovered from COVID-19. CDR3s include the opening cysteine and the closing phenylalanine or tryptophan. The order of the fields is clone size, D gene, J gene, V gene, CDR3 protein, CDR3 DNA. The D gene is left open where the match is weak. Size is omitted from some rows. Given values are once, few, many or a class for expanded clones.

abundance: once
d_gene: TRBD1
j_gene: TRBJ1-2
v_gene: TRBV5-5
CDR3aa: CASSKGTAGGYTF
CDR3nt: TGTGCCAGCAGTAAGGGGACAGCGGGTGGCTACACCTTC

abundance: -
d_gene: -
j_gene: TRBJ1-2
v_gene: TRBV4-2
CDR3aa: CASSPVGGANGYTF
CDR3nt: TGTGCCAGCAGCCCCGTGGGGGGGGCTAATGGCTACACCTTC

abundance: -
d_gene: -
j_gene: TRBJ2-1
v_gene: TRBV7-8
CDR3aa: CASSLNLMGENEQFF
CDR3nt: TGTGCCAGCAGCTTAAACTTGATGGGAGAGAATGAGCAGTTCTTC

abundance: -
d_gene: -
j_gene: TRBJ1-5
v_gene: TRBV9
CDR3aa: CASSVWGYNQPQHF
CDR3nt: TGTGCCAGCAGCGTCTGGGGCTATAATCAGCCCCAGCATTTT

abundance: -
d_gene: -
j_gene: TRBJ2-7
v_gene: TRBV10-3
CDR3aa: CAISESSGRLTYEQYF
CDR3nt: TGTGCCATCAGTGAGTCATCAGGGCGCCTGACCTACGAGCAGTACTTC

abundance: -
d_gene: -
j_gene: TRBJ2-7
v_gene: TRBV5-1
CDR3aa: CASTTGEAWEQYF
CDR3nt: TGCGCCAGCACTACAGGGGAGGCGTGGGAGCAGTACTTC

abundance: -
d_gene: -
j_gene: TRBJ1-4
v_gene: TRBV11-2
CDR3aa: CASSLLRGEKLFF
CDR3nt: TGTGCCAGCAGCTTACTTCGGGGTGAAAAACTGTTTTTT

abundance: -
d_gene: -
j_gene: TRBJ1-2
v_gene: TRBV30
CDR3aa: CAWRQGYGYTF
CDR3nt: TGTGCCTGGAGACAGGGCTATGGCTACACCTTC

abundance: -
d_gene: -
j_gene: TRBJ1-4
v_gene: TRBV30
CDR3aa: CAWGGTVSGYNEKLFF
CDR3nt: TGTGCCTGGGGAGGCACGGTGTCCGGGTATAATGAAAAACTGTTTTTT

abundance: -
d_gene: -
j_gene: TRBJ2-1
v_gene: TRBV10-3
CDR3aa: CAISLGHLSSYNEQFF
CDR3nt: TGTGCCATCAGCCTGGGGCACTTGAGCTCCTACAATGAGCAGTTCTTC

abundance: -
d_gene: -
j_gene: TRBJ1-2
v_gene: TRBV24-1
CDR3aa: CATLYYSTANYGYTF
CDR3nt: TGTGCCACCCTATACTATTCGACAGCTAACTATGGCTACACCTTC

abundance: -
d_gene: -
j_gene: TRBJ1-2
v_gene: TRBV27
CDR3aa: CASSTQGAHGYTF
CDR3nt: TGTGCCAGCAGCACCCAAGGGGCGCATGGCTACACCTTC

abundance: -
d_gene: -
j_gene: TRBJ2-7
v_gene: TRBV6-5
CDR3aa: CASSYSELAAYEQYF
CDR3nt: TGTGCCAGCAGTTACTCGGAACTAGCAGCCTACGAGCAGTACTTC

abundance: -
d_gene: -
j_gene: TRBJ2-3
v_gene: TRBV19
CDR3aa: CASSSNRQVITDTQYF
CDR3nt: TGTGCCAGTAGTTCTAACAGACAGGTAATCACAGATACGCAGTATTTT

abundance: few
d_gene: -
j_gene: TRBJ2-3
v_gene: TRBV7-9
CDR3aa: CASSLAPTGADTQYF
CDR3nt: TGTGCCAGCAGCTTAGCCCCAACCGGTGCAGATACGCAGTATTTT

abundance: -
d_gene: TRBD1
j_gene: TRBJ1-1
v_gene: TRBV30
CDR3aa: CAWEGQAPREAFF
CDR3nt: TGTGCCTGGGAAGGACAGGCACCCAGGGAAGCTTTCTTT

abundance: -
d_gene: -
j_gene: TRBJ2-3
v_gene: TRBV9
CDR3aa: CASNVESSGDTQYF
CDR3nt: TGTGCCAGCAACGTCGAGTCCAGCGGGGATACGCAGTATTTT

abundance: -
d_gene: -
j_gene: TRBJ1-2
v_gene: TRBV5-1
CDR3aa: CASRRAGTQNYGYTF
CDR3nt: TGCGCCAGCAGGCGGGCCGGGACTCAGAACTATGGCTACACCTTC

abundance: -
d_gene: -
j_gene: TRBJ1-2
v_gene: TRBV5-1
CDR3aa: CASSLVPDTYGYTF
CDR3nt: TGCGCCAGCAGCTTGGTCCCGGACACCTATGGCTACACCTTC

abundance: -
d_gene: -
j_gene: TRBJ2-7
v_gene: TRBV30
CDR3aa: CAWSLSRGEQYF
CDR3nt: TGTGCCTGGAGTCTGAGCAGGGGCGAGCAGTACTTC

abundance: -
d_gene: -
j_gene: TRBJ1-3
v_gene: TRBV14
CDR3aa: CASSQNLATSGNTIYF
CDR3nt: TGTGCCAGCAGCCAAAATCTCGCCACATCTGGAAACACCATATATTTT

abundance: -
d_gene: -
j_gene: TRBJ1-1
v_gene: TRBV15
CDR3aa: CATLFQGKENTEAFF
CDR3nt: TGTGCCACCTTATTTCAGGGGAAAGAGAACACTGAAGCTTTCTTT

abundance: -
d_gene: TRBD2
j_gene: TRBJ2-5
v_gene: TRBV19
CDR3aa: CASSIAGEGETQYF
CDR3nt: TGTGCCAGTAGTATAGCCGGGGAGGGAGAGACCCAGTACTTC

abundance: few
d_gene: -
j_gene: TRBJ1-1
v_gene: TRBV5-1
CDR3aa: CASRRTGERGEAFF
CDR3nt: TGCGCCAGCAGGCGCACAGGAGAGAGAGGTGAAGCTTTCTTT

abundance: -
d_gene: -
j_gene: TRBJ1-6
v_gene: TRBV28
CDR3aa: CASSLDPTGYNSPLHF
CDR3nt: TGTGCCAGCAGTCTAGACCCTACAGGTTATAATTCACCCCTCCACTTT

abundance: -
d_gene: -
j_gene: TRBJ1-2
v_gene: TRBV9
CDR3aa: CASSVESGPHYGYTF
CDR3nt: TGTGCCAGCAGCGTAGAGAGCGGCCCGCACTATGGCTACACCTTC

abundance: -
d_gene: -
j_gene: TRBJ2-3
v_gene: TRBV5-1
CDR3aa: CASSTLGGTDTQYF
CDR3nt: TGCGCCAGCAGTACCCTCGGGGGCACAGATACGCAGTATTTT

abundance: -
d_gene: TRBD1
j_gene: TRBJ1-4
v_gene: TRBV27
CDR3aa: CASSSYTGALSEKLFF
CDR3nt: TGTGCCAGCAGTTCGTACACAGGGGCGCTGAGTGAAAAACTGTTTTTT

abundance: -
d_gene: -
j_gene: TRBJ2-4
v_gene: TRBV7-2
CDR3aa: CASSLDRGSAKNIQYF
CDR3nt: TGTGCCAGCAGCTTAGACCGGGGTTCGGCCAAAAACATTCAGTACTTC

abundance: -
d_gene: TRBD1
j_gene: TRBJ2-1
v_gene: TRBV5-1
CDR3aa: CASSLIPGQGMVSYNEQFF
CDR3nt: TGCGCCAGCAGCTTGATACCGGGACAGGGCATGGTGTCCTACAATGAGCAGTTCTTC

abundance: -
d_gene: -
j_gene: TRBJ1-1
v_gene: TRBV3-1/TRBV3-2
CDR3aa: CASSQEFGGVGAEAFF
CDR3nt: TGTGCCAGCAGCCAAGAGTTCGGGGGGGTGGGCGCTGAAGCTTTCTTT

abundance: few
d_gene: -
j_gene: TRBJ1-3
v_gene: TRBV7-9
CDR3aa: CASSLNEAGNTIYF
CDR3nt: TGTGCCAGCAGCTTAAACGAGGCGGGAAACACCATATATTTT

abundance: few
d_gene: TRBD2
j_gene: TRBJ2-7
v_gene: TRBV7-9
CDR3aa: CASSVAGGAHEQYF
CDR3nt: TGTGCCAGCAGCGTCGCGGGGGGTGCCCACGAGCAGTACTTC

abundance: -
d_gene: -
j_gene: TRBJ1-2
v_gene: TRBV20-1
CDR3aa: CSAYEYGYTF
CDR3nt: TGCAGTGCCTACGAGTATGGCTACACCTTC

abundance: -
d_gene: TRBD1
j_gene: TRBJ2-7
v_gene: TRBV28
CDR3aa: CASSFGDRPYEQYF
CDR3nt: TGTGCCAGCAGTTTCGGGGACAGGCCTTACGAGCAGTACTTC

abundance: -
d_gene: TRBD1
j_gene: TRBJ1-2
v_gene: TRBV12-5
CDR3aa: CASEPGTGLDGYTF
CDR3nt: TGTGCTAGTGAACCCGGGACAGGGTTGGATGGCTACACCTTC

abundance: -
d_gene: TRBD1
j_gene: TRBJ1-2
v_gene: TRBV6-5
CDR3aa: CASSLTGGVGGYTF
CDR3nt: TGTGCCAGCAGTCTTACAGGGGGCGTCGGTGGCTACACCTTC

abundance: -
d_gene: TRBD1
j_gene: TRBJ1-2
v_gene: TRBV28
CDR3aa: CATPGQGARGYTF
CDR3nt: TGTGCCACCCCCGGACAGGGGGCTAGGGGCTACACCTTC

abundance: few
d_gene: TRBD1
j_gene: TRBJ2-2
v_gene: TRBV2
CDR3aa: CASTGQGNTGELFF
CDR3nt: TGTGCCAGCACTGGACAGGGGAACACCGGGGAGCTGTTTTTT

abundance: -
d_gene: TRBD2
j_gene: TRBJ2-1
v_gene: TRBV6-5
CDR3aa: CASRASGGAKNEQFF
CDR3nt: TGTGCCAGCAGGGCAAGCGGGGGGGCGAAGAATGAGCAGTTCTTC

abundance: -
d_gene: TRBD2
j_gene: TRBJ2-2
v_gene: TRBV5-1
CDR3aa: CASSFLAGGQTELFF
CDR3nt: TGCGCCAGCAGCTTCTTAGCGGGGGGGCAGACGGAGCTGTTTTTT

abundance: -
d_gene: TRBD1
j_gene: TRBJ2-5
v_gene: TRBV30
CDR3aa: CAWSLRGTGGQETQYF
CDR3nt: TGTGCCTGGAGCCTCAGAGGGACAGGGGGTCAAGAGACCCAGTACTTC

abundance: -
d_gene: -
j_gene: TRBJ2-3
v_gene: TRBV7-8
CDR3aa: CASSLEAGYSTDTQYF
CDR3nt: TGTGCCAGCAGCTTAGAAGCGGGTTATAGCACAGATACGCAGTATTTT

abundance: -
d_gene: TRBD1
j_gene: TRBJ1-5
v_gene: TRBV6-6
CDR3aa: CASSTDRGQPQHF
CDR3nt: TGTGCCAGCAGTACGGACAGGGGCCAGCCCCAGCATTTT

abundance: -
d_gene: TRBD1
j_gene: TRBJ1-6
v_gene: TRBV7-8
CDR3aa: CASSFRGQGDSPLHF
CDR3nt: TGTGCCAGCAGCTTTAGGGGACAGGGAGATTCACCCCTCCACTTT

abundance: few
d_gene: -
j_gene: TRBJ2-7
v_gene: TRBV4-1
CDR3aa: CASSQDPDREGIYEQYF
CDR3nt: TGCGCCAGCAGCCAAGATCCGGACAGGGAGGGGATCTACGAGCAGTACTTC

abundance: -
d_gene: -
j_gene: TRBJ1-2
v_gene: TRBV6-6
CDR3aa: CASSYPPPRQAYGYTF
CDR3nt: TGTGCCAGCAGTTACCCCCCACCTCGACAGGCGTATGGCTACACCTTC

abundance: -
d_gene: -
j_gene: TRBJ2-1
v_gene: TRBV5-8
CDR3aa: CASSLLISQSGPNEQFF
CDR3nt: TGTGCCAGCAGCTTGTTAATCTCTCAGTCGGGTCCGAATGAGCAGTTCTTC

abundance: -
d_gene: -
j_gene: TRBJ1-4
v_gene: TRBV7-6
CDR3aa: CASSLGGDYEKLFF
CDR3nt: TGTGCCAGCTCCCTAGGGGGGGACTATGAAAAACTGTTTTTT

abundance: -
d_gene: TRBD2
j_gene: TRBJ2-5
v_gene: TRBV3-1/TRBV3-2
CDR3aa: CASSQEASGGLETQYF
CDR3nt: TGTGCCAGCAGCCAAGAGGCTAGCGGGGGACTGGAGACCCAGTACTTC

abundance: -
d_gene: TRBD2
j_gene: TRBJ2-2
v_gene: TRBV2
CDR3aa: CASRPGTSTGELFF
CDR3nt: TGTGCCAGCCGTCCCGGGACTAGCACCGGGGAGCTGTTTTTT

abundance: -
d_gene: -
j_gene: TRBJ1-3
v_gene: TRBV4-1
CDR3aa: CASSQDIWYIRTARSGNTIYF
CDR3nt: TGCGCCAGCAGCCAAGACATCTGGTATATTAGGACAGCTCGCTCTGGAAACACCATATATTTT